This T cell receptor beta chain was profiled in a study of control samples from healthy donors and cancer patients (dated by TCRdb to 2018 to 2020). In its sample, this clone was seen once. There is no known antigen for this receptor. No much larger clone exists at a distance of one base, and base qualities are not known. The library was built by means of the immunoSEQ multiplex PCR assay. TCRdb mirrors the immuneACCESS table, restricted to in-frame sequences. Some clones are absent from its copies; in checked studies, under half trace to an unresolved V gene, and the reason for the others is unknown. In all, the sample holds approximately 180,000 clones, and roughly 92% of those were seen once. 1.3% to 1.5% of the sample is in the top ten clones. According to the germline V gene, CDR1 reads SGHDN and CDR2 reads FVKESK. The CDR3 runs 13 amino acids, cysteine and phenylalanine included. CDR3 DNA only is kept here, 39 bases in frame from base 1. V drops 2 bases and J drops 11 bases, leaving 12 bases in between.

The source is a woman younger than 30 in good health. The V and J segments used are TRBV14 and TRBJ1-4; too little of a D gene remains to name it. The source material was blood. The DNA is TGTGCCAGCAGCCAATCCCTCCTTGGGAAACTGTTTTTT. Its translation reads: CASSQSLLGKLFF.